Listed here is a single T cell receptor (beta chain). The antigen remains unidentified. This record belongs to a study of T cells in Graves' hyperthyroidism and ophthalmopathy. V lost 8 bases to trimming and J lost 11 bases, with 13 bases between them. The germline CDR1 and CDR2 sequences are ENHRY and SYGVKD. This CDR3 region has 12 residues. Study-level results: Through a model of 13 V-J features, ophthalmopathy was separated from stable hyperthyroidism.

Amplification yielded TCR beta CDR3 regions, with RNA transcripts as the source. HTBI primers drove first-round RT-PCR of the TCR CDR3. One entry per CDR3 protein results from TCRdb running MiXCR on the multiplex PCR reads. Of 750,000 to 900,000 distinct CDR3 sequences in the sample, about two fifths were seen once. The definition of stable Graves' hyperthyroidism was no ophthalmopathy progression within 18 months. In patients aged 18 to 65, hyperthyroidism was newly diagnosed, with duration under 2 months. Uncontrolled infection, other autoimmune disease, pregnancy and lactation each barred patients from inclusion.

The rearrangement uses TRBV10-3 and TRBJ2-6; possible D gene TRBD1, 7 bases. This TCR was sampled from a young man with Graves' hyperthyroidism. Specimen: blood. CDR3 sequence reads: CAIGGTAYVLTF. CDR3 sequence (DNA): TGTGCCATCGGCGGGACAGCCTACGTCCTGACTTTC.